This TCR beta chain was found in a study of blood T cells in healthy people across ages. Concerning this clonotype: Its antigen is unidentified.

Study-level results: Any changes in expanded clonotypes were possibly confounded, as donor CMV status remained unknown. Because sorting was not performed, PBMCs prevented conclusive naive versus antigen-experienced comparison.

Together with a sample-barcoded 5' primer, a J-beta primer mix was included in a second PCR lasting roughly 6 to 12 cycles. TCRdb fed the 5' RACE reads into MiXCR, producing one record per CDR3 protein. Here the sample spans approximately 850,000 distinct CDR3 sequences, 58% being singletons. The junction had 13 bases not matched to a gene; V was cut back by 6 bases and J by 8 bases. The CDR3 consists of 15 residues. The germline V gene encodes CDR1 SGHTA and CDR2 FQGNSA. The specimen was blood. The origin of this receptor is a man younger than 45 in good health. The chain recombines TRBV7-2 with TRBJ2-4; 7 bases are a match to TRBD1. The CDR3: CASSRSQGQGYIQYF. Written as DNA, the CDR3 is TGTGCCAGCAGTCGTTCACAGGGGCAAGGGTACATTCAGTACTTC.